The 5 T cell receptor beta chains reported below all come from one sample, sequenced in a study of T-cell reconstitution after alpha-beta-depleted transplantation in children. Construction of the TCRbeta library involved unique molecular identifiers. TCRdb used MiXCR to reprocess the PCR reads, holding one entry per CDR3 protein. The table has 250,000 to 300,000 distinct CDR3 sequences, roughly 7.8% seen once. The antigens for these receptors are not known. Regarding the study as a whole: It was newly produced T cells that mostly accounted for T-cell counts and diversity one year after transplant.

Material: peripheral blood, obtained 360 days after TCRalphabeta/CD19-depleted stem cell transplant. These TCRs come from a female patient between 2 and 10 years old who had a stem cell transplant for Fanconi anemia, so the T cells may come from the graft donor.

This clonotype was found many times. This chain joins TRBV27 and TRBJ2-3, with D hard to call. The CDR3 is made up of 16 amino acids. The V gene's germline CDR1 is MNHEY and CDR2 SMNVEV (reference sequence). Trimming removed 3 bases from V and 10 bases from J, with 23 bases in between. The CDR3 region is CASSFIPDLTTSSQYF. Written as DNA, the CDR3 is TGTGCCAGCAGTTTCATTCCGGACCTCACAACGTCTTCGCAGTATTTT.

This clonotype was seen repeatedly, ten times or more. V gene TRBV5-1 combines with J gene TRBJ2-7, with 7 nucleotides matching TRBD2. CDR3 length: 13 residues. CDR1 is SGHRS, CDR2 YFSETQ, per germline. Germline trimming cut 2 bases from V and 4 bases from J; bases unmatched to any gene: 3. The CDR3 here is CASSLGREYEQYF. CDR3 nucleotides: TGCGCCAGCAGCTTAGGGCGGGAGTACGAGCAGTACTTC.

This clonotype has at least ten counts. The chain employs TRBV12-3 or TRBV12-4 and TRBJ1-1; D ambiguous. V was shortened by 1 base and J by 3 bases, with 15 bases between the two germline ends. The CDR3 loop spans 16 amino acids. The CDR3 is CASSLDVGEWDTEAFF. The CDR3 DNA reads TGTGCCAGCAGTTTAGATGTGGGAGAGTGGGACACTGAAGCTTTCTTT.

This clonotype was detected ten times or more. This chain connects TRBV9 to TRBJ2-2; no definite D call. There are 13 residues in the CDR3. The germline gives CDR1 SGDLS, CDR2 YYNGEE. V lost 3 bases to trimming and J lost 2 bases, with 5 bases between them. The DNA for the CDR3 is TGTGCCAGCAGCGAGACAAACACCGGGGAGCTGTTTTTT. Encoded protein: CASSETNTGELFF.

The CDR3 DNA reads TGTGCCAGCTCACCGCTCGGACACTACGAGCAGTACGTC. The encoded protein is CASSPLGHYEQYV. The V call is TRBV18, the J call TRBJ2-7; D perhaps matches TRBD1 (5 bases). V was pared by 3 bases and J by 3 bases, with 9 bases between. Germline CDR1 is KGHSH and CDR2 is LQKENI. CDR3 length: 13 amino acids.